This T cell receptor beta chain came from a study of blood T cell repertoires in COVID-19. Original analysis: Amplification of reference gene primers was used by the study to estimate nucleated cell counts. The table came from immunoSEQ multiplex PCR; TCRdb's copy has only in-frame clones and leaves some out. V and J calls and clone size are those listed in that table; D and trimming were worked out from the DNA. The sample consists of 180,000 or so clones, roughly 84% of them appearing once. The germline gives CDR1 SGDLS, CDR2 YYNGEE. The CDR3 consists of 16 residues. The J segment lost 10 bases and the V segment lost 4 bases, leaving 13 bases of the junction unmatched.

Input material: PBMCs or T cells enriched from blood (not recorded which). The clonotype was recovered from a middle-aged man who had recovered from COVID-19. V and J are TRBV9 and TRBJ1-6, with 8 bases aligning to TRBD1. The CDR3 sequence: CASSPYAQGDGSPLHF. CDR3 nucleotides: TGTGCCAGCAGCCCCTACGCACAGGGGGACGGATCACCCCTCCACTTT.